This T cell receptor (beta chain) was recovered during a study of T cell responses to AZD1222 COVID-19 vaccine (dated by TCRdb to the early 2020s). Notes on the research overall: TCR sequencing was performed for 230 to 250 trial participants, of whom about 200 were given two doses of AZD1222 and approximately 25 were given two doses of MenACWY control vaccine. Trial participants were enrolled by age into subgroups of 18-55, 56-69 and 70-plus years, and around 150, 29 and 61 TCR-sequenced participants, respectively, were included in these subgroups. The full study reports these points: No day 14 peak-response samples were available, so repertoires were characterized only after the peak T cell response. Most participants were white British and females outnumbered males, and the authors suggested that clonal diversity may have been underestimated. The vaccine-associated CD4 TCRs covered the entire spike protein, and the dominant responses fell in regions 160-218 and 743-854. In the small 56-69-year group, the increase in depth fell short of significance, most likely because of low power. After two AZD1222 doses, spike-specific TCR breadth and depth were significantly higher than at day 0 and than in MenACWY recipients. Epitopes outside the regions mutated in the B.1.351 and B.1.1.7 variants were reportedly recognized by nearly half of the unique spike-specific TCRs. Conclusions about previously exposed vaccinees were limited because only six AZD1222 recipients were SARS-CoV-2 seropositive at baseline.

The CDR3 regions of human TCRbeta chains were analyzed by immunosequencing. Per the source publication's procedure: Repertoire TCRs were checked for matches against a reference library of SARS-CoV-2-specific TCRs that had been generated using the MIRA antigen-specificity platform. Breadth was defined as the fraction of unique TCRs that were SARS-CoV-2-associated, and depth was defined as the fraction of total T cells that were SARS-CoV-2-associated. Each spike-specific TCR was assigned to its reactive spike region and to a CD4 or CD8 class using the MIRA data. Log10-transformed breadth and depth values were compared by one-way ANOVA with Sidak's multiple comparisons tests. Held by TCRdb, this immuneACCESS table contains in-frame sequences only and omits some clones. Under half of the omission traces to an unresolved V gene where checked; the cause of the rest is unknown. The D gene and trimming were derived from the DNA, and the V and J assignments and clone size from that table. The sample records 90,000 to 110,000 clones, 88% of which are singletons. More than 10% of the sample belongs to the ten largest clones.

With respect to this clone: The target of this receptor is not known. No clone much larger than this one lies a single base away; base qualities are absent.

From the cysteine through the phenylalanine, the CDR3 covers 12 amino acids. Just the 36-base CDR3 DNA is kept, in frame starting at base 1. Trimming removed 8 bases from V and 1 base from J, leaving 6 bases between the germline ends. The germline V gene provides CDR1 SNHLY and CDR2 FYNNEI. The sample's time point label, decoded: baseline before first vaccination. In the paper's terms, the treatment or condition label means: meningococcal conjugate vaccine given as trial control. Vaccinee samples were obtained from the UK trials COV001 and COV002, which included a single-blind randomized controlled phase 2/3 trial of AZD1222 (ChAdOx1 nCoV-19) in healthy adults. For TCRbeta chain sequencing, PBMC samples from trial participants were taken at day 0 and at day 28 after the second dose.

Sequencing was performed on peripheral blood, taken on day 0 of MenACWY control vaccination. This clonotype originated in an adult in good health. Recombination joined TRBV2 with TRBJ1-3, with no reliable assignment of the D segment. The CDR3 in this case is CASAESGNTIYF. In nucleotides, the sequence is TGTGCCAGCGCGGAGTCTGGAAACACCATATATTTT.